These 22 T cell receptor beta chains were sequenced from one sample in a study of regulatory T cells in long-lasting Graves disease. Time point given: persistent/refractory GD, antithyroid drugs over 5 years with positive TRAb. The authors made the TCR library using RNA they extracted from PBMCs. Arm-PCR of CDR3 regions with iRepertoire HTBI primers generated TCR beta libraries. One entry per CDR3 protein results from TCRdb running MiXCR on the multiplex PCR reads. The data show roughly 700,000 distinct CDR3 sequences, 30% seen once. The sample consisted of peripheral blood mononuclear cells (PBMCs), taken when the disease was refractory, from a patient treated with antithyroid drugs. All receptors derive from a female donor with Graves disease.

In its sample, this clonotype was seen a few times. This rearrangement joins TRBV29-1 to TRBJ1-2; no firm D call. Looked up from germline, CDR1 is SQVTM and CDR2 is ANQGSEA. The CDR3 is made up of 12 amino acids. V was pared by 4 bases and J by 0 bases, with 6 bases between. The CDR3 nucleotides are TGCAGCGTTGCTCAGACTAACTATGGCTACACCTTC. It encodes CSVAQTNYGYTF.

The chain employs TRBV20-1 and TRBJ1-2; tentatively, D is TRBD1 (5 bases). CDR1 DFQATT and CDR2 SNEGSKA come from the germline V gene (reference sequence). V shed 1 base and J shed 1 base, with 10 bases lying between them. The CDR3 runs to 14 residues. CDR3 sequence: CSARGEDSNYGYTF. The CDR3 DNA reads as TGCAGTGCTAGAGGCGAAGACAGTAACTATGGCTACACCTTC.

In nucleotides, the CDR3 is TGCAGCGTTGACAGGTTGGGAGAGACCCAGTACTTC. Protein product: CSVDRLGETQYF. The V gene is TRBV29-1, the J gene TRBJ2-5; D gene unclear. V dropped 3 bases and J dropped 4 bases, with 9 bases sitting between them. Germline V gives CDR1 SQVTM, CDR2 ANQGSEA. This CDR3 contains 12 residues.

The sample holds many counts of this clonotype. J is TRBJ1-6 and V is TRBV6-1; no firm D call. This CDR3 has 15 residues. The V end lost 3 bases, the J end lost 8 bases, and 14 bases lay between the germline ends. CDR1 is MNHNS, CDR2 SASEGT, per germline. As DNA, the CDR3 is TGTGCCAGCAGTGACCAAGACATTTATGATTCACCCCTCCACTTT. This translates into CASSDQDIYDSPLHF.

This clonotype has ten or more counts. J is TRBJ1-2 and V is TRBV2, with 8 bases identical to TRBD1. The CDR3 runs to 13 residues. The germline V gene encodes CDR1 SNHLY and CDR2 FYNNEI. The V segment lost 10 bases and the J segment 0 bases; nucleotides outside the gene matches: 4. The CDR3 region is CATRDRTNYGYTF. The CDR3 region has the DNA TGTGCCACCAGGGACAGGACTAACTATGGCTACACCTTC.

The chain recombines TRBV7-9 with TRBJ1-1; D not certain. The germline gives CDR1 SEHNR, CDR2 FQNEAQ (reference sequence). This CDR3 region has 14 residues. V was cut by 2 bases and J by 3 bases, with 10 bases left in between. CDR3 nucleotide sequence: TGTGCCAGCAGCTTAATGGGCCTGCACACTGAAGCTTTCTTT. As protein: CASSLMGLHTEAFF.

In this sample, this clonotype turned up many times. The CDR3 protein is CASSPGQDQETQYF. The CDR3 bases are TGTGCCAGCAGCCCCGGACAGGATCAAGAGACCCAGTACTTC. The chain carries TRBV7-3 and TRBJ2-5; 7 bases line up with TRBD1. The CDR3 is 14 residues long. V shed 5 bases, J shed 2 bases, and the junction held 5 bases outside the gene matches. CDR1 is SGHTA, CDR2 FQGTGA, per germline. Drawing the rest from reference TRBV7-3 and TRBJ2-5, the complete variable domain is GAGVSQTPSNKVTEKGKYVELRCDPISGHTALYWYRQSLGQGPEFLIYFQGTGAADDSGLPNDRFFAVRPEGSVSTLKIQRTERGDSAVYLCASSPGQDQETQYFGPGTRLLVL.

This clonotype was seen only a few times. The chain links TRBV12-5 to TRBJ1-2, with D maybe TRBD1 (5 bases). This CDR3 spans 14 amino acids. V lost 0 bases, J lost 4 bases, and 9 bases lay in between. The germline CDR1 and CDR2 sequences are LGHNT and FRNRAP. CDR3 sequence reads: CASGLVGAAYGYTF. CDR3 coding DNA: TGTGCTAGTGGTTTGGTAGGGGCGGCCTATGGCTACACCTTC. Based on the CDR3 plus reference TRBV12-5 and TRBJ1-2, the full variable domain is DARVTQTPRHKVTEMGQEVTMRCQPILGHNTVFWYRQTMMQGLELLAYFRNRAPLDDSGMPKDRFSAEMPDATLATLKIQPSEPRDSAVYFCASGLVGAAYGYTFGSGTRLTVV.

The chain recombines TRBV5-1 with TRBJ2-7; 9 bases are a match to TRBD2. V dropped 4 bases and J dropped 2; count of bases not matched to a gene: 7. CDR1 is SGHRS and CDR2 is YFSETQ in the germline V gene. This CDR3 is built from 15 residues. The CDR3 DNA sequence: TGCGCCAGCAGCCAGAAAACTAGCGGGCCCTACGAGCAGTACTTC. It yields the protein CASSQKTSGPYEQYF.

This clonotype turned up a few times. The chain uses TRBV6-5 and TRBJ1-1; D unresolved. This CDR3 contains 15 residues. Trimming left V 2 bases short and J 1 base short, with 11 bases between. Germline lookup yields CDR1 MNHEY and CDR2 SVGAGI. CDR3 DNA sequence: TGTGCCAGCAGTTACACTCTTATAAGGAACACTGAAGCTTTCTTT. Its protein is CASSYTLIRNTEAFF.

CDR3 coding DNA: TGTGCCAGCAGCCTAGCCCGACAGGGTAATTCACCCCTCCACTTT. This encodes CASSLARQGNSPLHF. The rearrangement joins TRBV7-3 to TRBJ1-6; 7 bases agree with TRBD1. V shed 5 bases and J 6 bases; nucleotides not matched to a gene: 7. Germline assignment: CDR1 SGHTA and CDR2 FQGTGA. The CDR3 totals 15 residues.

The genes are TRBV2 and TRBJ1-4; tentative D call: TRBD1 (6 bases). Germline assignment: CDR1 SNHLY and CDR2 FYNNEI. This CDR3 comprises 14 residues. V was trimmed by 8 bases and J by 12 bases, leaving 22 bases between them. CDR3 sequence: CASSPAGGPGQLFF. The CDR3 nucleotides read TGTGCCAGCTCCCCTGCGGGGGGCCCGGGTCAACTGTTTTTT.

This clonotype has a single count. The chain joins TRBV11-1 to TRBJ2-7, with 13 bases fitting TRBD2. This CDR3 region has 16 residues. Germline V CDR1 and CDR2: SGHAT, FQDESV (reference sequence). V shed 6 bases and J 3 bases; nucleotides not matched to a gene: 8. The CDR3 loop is CASSVGRTSGSYEQYF. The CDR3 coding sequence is TGTGCCAGCAGTGTAGGCCGGACTAGCGGGAGCTACGAGCAGTACTTC.

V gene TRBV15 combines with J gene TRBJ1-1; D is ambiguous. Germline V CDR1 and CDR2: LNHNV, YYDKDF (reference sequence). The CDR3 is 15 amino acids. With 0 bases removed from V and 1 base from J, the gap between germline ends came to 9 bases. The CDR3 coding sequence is TGTGCCACCAGCAGAGATGGGCAGCCGAACACTGAAGCTTTCTTT. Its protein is CATSRDGQPNTEAFF. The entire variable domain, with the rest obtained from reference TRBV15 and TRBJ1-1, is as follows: DAMVIQNPRYQVTQFGKPVTLSCSQTLNHNVMYWYQQKSSQAPKLLFHYYDKDFNNEADTPDNFQSRRPNTSFCFLDIRSPGLGDTAMYLCATSRDGQPNTEAFFGQGTRLTVV.

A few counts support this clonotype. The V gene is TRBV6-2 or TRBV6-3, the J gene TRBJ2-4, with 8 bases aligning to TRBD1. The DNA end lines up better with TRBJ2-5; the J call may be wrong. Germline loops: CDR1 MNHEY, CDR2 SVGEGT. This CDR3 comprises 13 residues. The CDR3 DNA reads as TGTGCCACCGCGGACAGGGCCAGGGAGACCCAGTACTTC. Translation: CATADRARETQYF.

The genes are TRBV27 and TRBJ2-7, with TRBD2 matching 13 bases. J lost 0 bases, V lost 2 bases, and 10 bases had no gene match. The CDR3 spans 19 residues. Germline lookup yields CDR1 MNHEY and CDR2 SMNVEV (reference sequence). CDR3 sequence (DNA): TGTGCCAGCAGTTTAAGGGCGGGGTGGACTAGCGGGAGCTCCTACGAGCAGTACTTC. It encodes CASSLRAGWTSGSSYEQYF.

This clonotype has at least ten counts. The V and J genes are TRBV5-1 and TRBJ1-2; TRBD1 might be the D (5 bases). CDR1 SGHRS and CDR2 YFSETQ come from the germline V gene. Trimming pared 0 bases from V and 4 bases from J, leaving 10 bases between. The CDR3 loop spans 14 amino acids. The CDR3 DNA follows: TGCGCCAGCAGCTTGGGGCAGGGCGTCTATGGCTACACCTTC. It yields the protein CASSLGQGVYGYTF.

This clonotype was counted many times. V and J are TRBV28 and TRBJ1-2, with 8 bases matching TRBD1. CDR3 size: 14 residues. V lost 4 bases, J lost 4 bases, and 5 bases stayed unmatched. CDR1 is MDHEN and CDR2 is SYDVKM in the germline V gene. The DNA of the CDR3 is TGTGCCAGCAGTTGGGACAGGCTATCCTATGGCTACACCTTC. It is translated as CASSWDRLSYGYTF.

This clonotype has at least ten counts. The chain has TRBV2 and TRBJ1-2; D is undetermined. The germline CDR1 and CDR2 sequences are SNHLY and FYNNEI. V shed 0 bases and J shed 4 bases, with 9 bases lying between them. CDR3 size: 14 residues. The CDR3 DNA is TGTGCCAGCAGTGAAGCGGGGATCGTCTATGGCTACACCTTC. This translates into CASSEAGIVYGYTF.

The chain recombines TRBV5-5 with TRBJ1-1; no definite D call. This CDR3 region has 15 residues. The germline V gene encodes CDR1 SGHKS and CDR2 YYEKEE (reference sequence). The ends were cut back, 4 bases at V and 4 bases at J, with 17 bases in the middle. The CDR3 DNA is TGTGCCAGCAGCCCGTCGCCAATGCGGGGCACTGAAGCTTTCTTT. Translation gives CASSPSPMRGTEAFF.

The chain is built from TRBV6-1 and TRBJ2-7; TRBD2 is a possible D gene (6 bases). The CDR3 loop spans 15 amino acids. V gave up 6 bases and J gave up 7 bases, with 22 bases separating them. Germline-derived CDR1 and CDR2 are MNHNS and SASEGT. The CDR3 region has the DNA TGTGCCAGCAGGGGTGTAGCGGAGAGAGGTGGGGAGCAGTACTTC. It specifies CASRGVAERGGEQYF.

The CDR3: CASSFGGWANSGNTIYF. CDR3 in DNA: TGTGCCAGCAGCTTCGGAGGGTGGGCAAACTCTGGAAACACCATATATTTT. The gene calls are TRBV7-8 and TRBJ1-3; D unresolved. Germline assignment: CDR1 SGHVS and CDR2 FQNEAQ. V lost 3 bases to trimming and J lost 0 bases, with 15 bases between them. CDR3 length: 17 amino acids.